The 18 T cell receptor beta chains listed next were all sequenced from one sample in a study of blood T cell repertoires in COVID-19. The table came from immunoSEQ multiplex PCR; TCRdb's copy has only in-frame clones and leaves some out. The data hold around 160,000 clones, with roughly 84% observed a single time. The sample comprised peripheral blood. All receptors come from a human donor in a cohort sampled during active COVID-19.

The chain recombines TRBV24-1 with TRBJ2-1, with 13 nucleotides matching TRBD2. The CDR3 has 15 residues. Per the germline V gene, CDR1 is KGHDR and CDR2 is SFDVKD. V was clipped by 2 bases and J by 8 bases; unmatched bases: 2. CDR3 sequence: CATSDWGTSGDEQFF. The CDR3, as DNA: TGTGCCACCAGTGATTGGGGGACTAGCGGGGATGAGCAGTTCTTC.

The rearrangement uses TRBV15 and TRBJ1-4, with TRBD1 as a possible D gene (6 bases). The CDR3 is 13 residues long. Deletions cut 8 bases from V and 0 bases from J, with 7 bases between. CDR1 and CDR2 (germline): LNHNV, YYDKDF (reference sequence). For the CDR3, the DNA is TGTGCCACCGCAGGGGCAACTAATGAAAAACTGTTTTTT. Translating gives CATAGATNEKLFF.

This clone was detected only a few times. The chain's CDR3 is CASSLVSGGRGDEQYF. The CDR3 DNA is TGTGCCAGCAGCTTAGTCTCAGGGGGTCGTGGCGACGAGCAGTACTTC. The rearrangement uses TRBV7-6 and TRBJ2-7, with TRBD1 identical over 7 bases. The CDR3 has 16 residues. With 1 base clipped from V and 5 bases from J, the junction kept 11 bases outside the gene matches. Germline CDR1 SGHVS, CDR2 FNYEAQ.

The DNA for the CDR3 is TGTGCCAGCAGTACGGGAGTAAGCCCCCAGCATTTT. Translation gives CASSTGVSPQHF. The chain combines TRBV6-5 with TRBJ1-5; D uncertain. Germline V gene data show CDR1 as MNHEY and CDR2 as SVGAGI. Between the trimmed V and J ends, which lost 5 bases and 10 bases, there was a span of 12 bases. CDR3 size: 12 residues.

The J gene is TRBJ1-1, the V gene TRBV7-9, with D uncertain. This CDR3 is 13 amino acids long. V gave up 5 bases and J gave up 3 bases, with 10 bases separating them. Looked up from germline, CDR1 is SEHNR and CDR2 is FQNEAQ (reference sequence). The CDR3 DNA sequence: TGTGCCAGCAGCCAGACTCCCGACACTGAAGCTTTCTTT. Its translation: CASSQTPDTEAFF. Filled out from reference TRBV7-9 and TRBJ1-1, the complete variable domain reads DTGVSQNPRHKITKRGQNVTFRCDPISEHNRLYWYRQTLGQGPEFLTYFQNEAQLEKSRLLSDRFSAERPKGSFSTLEIQRTEQGDSAMYLCASSQTPDTEAFFGQGTRLTVV.

This clone was detected only once. The genes are TRBV6-2 or TRBV6-3 and TRBJ2-3; D not resolved. V was clipped by 5 bases and J by 4 bases, with 7 bases between them. CDR3 length equals 12 residues. The germline CDR1 and CDR2 sequences are MNHEY and SVGEGT. The CDR3 loop is CASSKTADTQYF. The CDR3 DNA reads as TGTGCCAGCAGTAAAACGGCAGATACGCAGTATTTT.

This clone has ten or more counts. This sequence joins TRBV11-3 and TRBJ1-1; 7 bases are shared with TRBD1. The CDR3 loop spans 13 amino acids. Germline-derived CDR1 and CDR2 are SGHNT and YENEEA. The junction had 7 bases not matched to a gene; V was cut back by 5 bases and J by 7 bases. The CDR3 protein is CASSPRTGLEAFF. The CDR3 DNA follows: TGTGCCAGCAGCCCCCGGACAGGCCTTGAAGCTTTCTTT.

The CDR3 DNA reads as TGTGCCAGCAGCTTGGTAGGACTCACCTCTGGGGCCAACGTCCTGACTTTC. This encodes CASSLVGLTSGANVLTF. This rearrangement joins TRBV5-8 to TRBJ2-6; possibly TRBD2 for D (5 bases). Germline CDR1 is SGHTS and CDR2 is YDEGEE. Trimming removed 0 bases at V and 0 bases at J, with 10 bases between. The CDR3 is 17 amino acids.

In its sample, this clone was seen once. The chain links TRBV14 to TRBJ2-3; D may be TRBD2 (6 bases). Germline V gene data show CDR1 as SGHDN and CDR2 as FVKESK. The CDR3 spans 14 residues. Between the trimmed V and J ends, which lost 5 bases and 3 bases, there was a span of 12 bases. CDR3 coding DNA: TGTGCCAGCAGCTTCCTGCGGGGAACAGATACGCAGTATTTT. Translation: CASSFLRGTDTQYF.

The chain is built from TRBV6-2 or TRBV6-3 and TRBJ2-7; 7 positions match TRBD2. The V and J ends lost 4 bases and 4 bases, in that order; junction bases with no gene match: 16. Germline-derived CDR1 and CDR2 are MNHEY and SVGEGT. The CDR3 has 17 amino acids. CDR3 loop: CASSWTKSGLQRYEQYF. CDR3 DNA: TGTGCCAGCAGTTGGACCAAATCGGGACTACAAAGGTACGAGCAGTACTTC.

This clone was seen only once. The V gene is TRBV18, the J gene TRBJ1-2; perhaps TRBD1 as D (5 bases). V was shortened by 3 bases and J by 6 bases, with 14 bases between the two germline ends. Per germline, CDR1 KGHSH and CDR2 LQKENI. The CDR3 is 14 residues long. This CDR3 reads CASSPPGVLDGYTF. CDR3 DNA: TGTGCCAGCTCACCTCCGGGGGTTCTGGATGGCTACACCTTC.

The chain carries TRBV3-1 (or the pseudogene TRBV3-2) and TRBJ2-7; a possible D gene is TRBD2 (6 bases). CDR3 length: 13 amino acids. V lost 4 bases, J lost 6 bases, and 13 bases lay in between. CDR1 is LGHDT and CDR2 is YNNKEL in the germline V gene (reference sequence). The CDR3 reads CASSRRETSEQYF. CDR3 nucleotide sequence: TGTGCCAGCAGCCGGAGGGAGACGTCCGAGCAGTACTTC.

This chain uses TRBV3-1 (or the pseudogene TRBV3-2) with TRBJ2-7; 8 bases are shared with TRBD1. Per the germline V gene, CDR1 is LGHDT and CDR2 is YNNKEL (reference sequence). The CDR3 runs to 14 residues. V lost 3 bases and J lost 3; bases outside the gene matches: 4. The CDR3 loop reads CASSQITGGYEQYF. The CDR3 DNA sequence: TGTGCCAGCAGCCAGATTACAGGGGGCTACGAGCAGTACTTC.

This chain uses TRBV7-8 with TRBJ1-1; D possibly corresponds to TRBD1 (5 bases). V was cut by 10 bases and J by 5 bases, with 17 bases left in between. The CDR3 length is 13 residues. CDR1 is SGHVS, CDR2 FQNEAQ, per germline. The CDR3 coding sequence is TGTGCCACCCGCCCCAGGGCAAGGACTGAAGCTTTCTTT. Encoded protein: CATRPRARTEAFF.

The chain employs TRBV5-4 and TRBJ1-6, with 7 bases aligning to TRBD1. J was trimmed by 4 bases and V by 2 bases; bases with no gene match: 3. The CDR3 consists of 15 residues. Germline CDR1 and CDR2: SGHNT and YYREEE (reference sequence). The CDR3, as DNA: TGTGCCAGCAGCTTTCCGGGACAGTATAATTCACCCCTCCACTTT. Protein product: CASSFPGQYNSPLHF.

This clone appeared many times. The rearrangement joins TRBV7-2 to TRBJ1-1, with a weak D call TRBD1 (5 bases). The ends were cut back, 6 bases at V and 1 base at J, with 15 bases in the middle. Germline CDR1 reads SGHTA; CDR2 reads FQGNSA. There are 15 residues in the CDR3. The CDR3 DNA is TGTGCCAGCAGGCAACAGGCAAGCGCGAACACTGAAGCTTTCTTT. Protein sequence: CASRQQASANTEAFF.

V is TRBV28 and J is TRBJ1-1, with D possibly matching TRBD1 (5 bases). V lost 2 bases and J 6 bases, leaving 13 bases between the germline ends. Germline lookup yields CDR1 MDHEN and CDR2 SYDVKM. This CDR3 is built from 14 residues. CDR3 nucleotide sequence: TGTGCCAGCAGTTTAGGGATGAGGGACTCTGAAGCTTTCTTT. This translates into CASSLGMRDSEAFF.

This clone was seen a single time. The gene calls are TRBV28 and TRBJ1-4; 9 bases are a match to TRBD1. The CDR3 is 17 residues long. After removal of 5 bases from V and 2 bases from J, the junction contained 9 bases not matched to a gene. Germline V lookup: CDR1 MDHEN, CDR2 SYDVKM. The CDR3 bases are TGTGCCAGCAGTCCTTCCGGGACAGGGTGGACTAATGAAAAACTGTTTTTT. It specifies CASSPSGTGWTNEKLFF.